This is a list of T cell receptor beta chains from one sample in a study of lymphopenia after photon versus proton radiotherapy. The table came from immunoSEQ multiplex PCR; TCRdb's copy has only in-frame clones and leaves some out. The sample lists around 64,000 clones, roughly 87% occurring once. Here the sequenced sample was peripheral blood, taken from a patient treated with proton-based radiotherapy. These receptors were obtained from a man older than 75 with esophageal cancer. Each CDR3 is given with its conserved first and last residue. Fields, in order: V gene, J gene, D gene, clone size, CDR3 DNA, CDR3 protein. The D gene is left open where the match is weak. Only some rows state a clone size, as once, few, many or a class for expanded clones.

V gene: TRBV29-1; J gene: TRBJ2-3; D gene: .; clone size: few; CDR3 DNA: TGCAGCGTTGGCCTACCGGGCGGTGGGATAAGCACAGATACGCAGTATTTT; CDR3 protein: CSVGLPGGGISTDTQYF
V gene: TRBV10-1; J gene: TRBJ2-1; D gene: .; clone size: .; CDR3 DNA: TGCGCCAGCAGTAATCTTCCCTCCACGGGATACAATGAGCAGTTCTTC; CDR3 protein: CASSNLPSTGYNEQFF
V gene: TRBV2; J gene: TRBJ2-1; D gene: TRBD2; clone size: .; CDR3 DNA: TGTGCCAGCAGCGCTTTAGGGACTAGCGGGAATGAGCAGTTCTTC; CDR3 protein: CASSALGTSGNEQFF
V gene: TRBV4-3; J gene: TRBJ1-5; D gene: .; clone size: .; CDR3 DNA: TGCGCCAGCAGCCACCTCGGCTGGGTCGGGAATTATAGCAATCAGCCCCAGCATTTT; CDR3 protein: CASSHLGWVGNYSNQPQHF
V gene: TRBV5-8; J gene: TRBJ1-1; D gene: .; clone size: .; CDR3 DNA: TGTGCCAGCAGCCCGAACGATAGGGACACTGAAGCTTTCTTT; CDR3 protein: CASSPNDRDTEAFF
V gene: TRBV30; J gene: TRBJ1-4; D gene: .; clone size: .; CDR3 DNA: TGTGCCTGGAGAGAACCAGGTGCTTCAGGGGAAAAACTGTTTTTT; CDR3 protein: CAWREPGASGEKLFF
V gene: TRBV5-1; J gene: TRBJ1-3; D gene: TRBD1; clone size: once; CDR3 DNA: TGCGCCAGCAGCTTACAGGGGAGCTCTGGAAACACCATATATTTT; CDR3 protein: CASSLQGSSGNTIYF
V gene: TRBV9; J gene: TRBJ2-2; D gene: TRBD2; clone size: .; CDR3 DNA: TGTGCCAGCAGCGCGGGACTAGCCGCGAACACCGGGGAGCTGTTTTTT; CDR3 protein: CASSAGLAANTGELFF
V gene: TRBV7-2; J gene: TRBJ1-1; D gene: .; clone size: .; CDR3 DNA: TGTGCCAGCAGCAAACTAAGGTCCGGGAACACTGAAGCTTTCTTT; CDR3 protein: CASSKLRSGNTEAFF
V gene: TRBV10-2; J gene: TRBJ2-5; D gene: .; clone size: .; CDR3 DNA: TGCGGGGGAGGCAGTGAGCAAGAGACCCAGTACTTC; CDR3 protein: CGGGSEQETQYF
V gene: TRBV2; J gene: TRBJ1-1; D gene: .; clone size: .; CDR3 DNA: TGTGCCAGCAGGACAGACACTGAAGCTTTCTTT; CDR3 protein: CASRTDTEAFF
V gene: TRBV5-8; J gene: TRBJ1-2; D gene: TRBD1; clone size: .; CDR3 DNA: TGTGCCAGCAGCTTGTTTGTGGGGACAGCCTATGGCTACACCTTC; CDR3 protein: CASSLFVGTAYGYTF
V gene: TRBV5-5; J gene: TRBJ2-3; D gene: TRBD1; clone size: .; CDR3 DNA: TGTGCCAGCAGCACCGGGACAGAATTCACAGATACGCAGTATTTT; CDR3 protein: CASSTGTEFTDTQYF
V gene: TRBV29-1; J gene: TRBJ1-2; D gene: .; clone size: .; CDR3 DNA: TGCAGCGTTGAAATCAGGACAGACACTAACTATGGCTACACCTTC; CDR3 protein: CSVEIRTDTNYGYTF
V gene: TRBV7-2; J gene: TRBJ2-1; D gene: TRBD1; clone size: .; CDR3 DNA: TGTGCCAGCAGCTCTCACCGGGACAGGGGGAGTAATGAGCAGTTCTTC; CDR3 protein: CASSSHRDRGSNEQFF
V gene: TRBV11-2; J gene: TRBJ2-1; D gene: TRBD2; clone size: .; CDR3 DNA: TGTGCCAGCAGCGTACTAGCGGGAGTTGCCAATGAGCAGTTCTTC; CDR3 protein: CASSVLAGVANEQFF
V gene: TRBV18; J gene: TRBJ2-3; D gene: TRBD2; clone size: .; CDR3 DNA: TGTGCCAGCTCACCGGGACTAGCGGGCGCTAAAGGGGAGGCAGATACGCAGTATTTT; CDR3 protein: CASSPGLAGAKGEADTQYF
V gene: TRBV18; J gene: TRBJ2-7; D gene: .; clone size: .; CDR3 DNA: TGTGCCAGCTCACCCTCGGGAGACCCCTACGAGCAGTACTTC; CDR3 protein: CASSPSGDPYEQYF
V gene: TRBV4-2; J gene: TRBJ1-2; D gene: TRBD1; clone size: .; CDR3 DNA: TGTGCCAGCAGCCAAGAGCGGACAGGGGGCTGGAGCGTTAACTATGGCTACACCTTC; CDR3 protein: CASSQERTGGWSVNYGYTF
V gene: TRBV5-4; J gene: TRBJ2-5; D gene: TRBD2; clone size: few; CDR3 DNA: TGTGCCAGCAGCGTCGGGGGGTCCCAAGAGACCCAGTACTTC; CDR3 protein: CASSVGGSQETQYF
V gene: TRBV29-1; J gene: TRBJ2-7; D gene: TRBD2; clone size: .; CDR3 DNA: TGCAGCGTTGAAGGGACTAGCGGGAGGGCCTACGAGCAGTACTTC; CDR3 protein: CSVEGTSGRAYEQYF
V gene: TRBV7-2; J gene: TRBJ2-7; D gene: .; clone size: .; CDR3 DNA: TGTGCCAGCAGAGAGGGCCCAGGCGAACAATACGAGCAGTACTTC; CDR3 protein: CASREGPGEQYEQYF
V gene: TRBV4-2; J gene: TRBJ1-2; D gene: TRBD1; clone size: .; CDR3 DNA: TGTGCCAGCAGCGGGGGGACAGCGAACTATGGCTACACCTTC; CDR3 protein: CASSGGTANYGYTF
V gene: TRBV7-2; J gene: TRBJ2-3; D gene: .; clone size: .; CDR3 DNA: TGTGCCAGCAGCTTAAGACGAGGCGGCGGCACAGATACGCAGTATTTT; CDR3 protein: CASSLRRGGGTDTQYF
V gene: TRBV2; J gene: TRBJ2-7; D gene: .; clone size: .; CDR3 DNA: TGTGCCAGCAGTGCGGAGTCCTACGAGCAGTACTTC; CDR3 protein: CASSAESYEQYF
V gene: TRBV7-3; J gene: TRBJ2-3; D gene: TRBD2; clone size: .; CDR3 DNA: TGTGCCAGCAGCCGACCTCCCGGGACTAGCGGGAGCACAGATACGCAGTATTTT; CDR3 protein: CASSRPPGTSGSTDTQYF
V gene: TRBV9; J gene: TRBJ2-1; D gene: .; clone size: .; CDR3 DNA: TGTGCCAGCAGCGTAGCGGGCAGGAACTCCTACAATGAGCAGTTCTTC; CDR3 protein: CASSVAGRNSYNEQFF
V gene: TRBV5-1; J gene: TRBJ1-3; D gene: .; clone size: .; CDR3 DNA: TGCGCCAGCAGCTCTACCGGAAGCTCGTATGGAAACACCATATATTTT; CDR3 protein: CASSSTGSSYGNTIYF
V gene: TRBV6-1; J gene: TRBJ2-2; D gene: TRBD2; clone size: .; CDR3 DNA: TGTGCCAGCAGTGCGGGACTAGATATCCTTGGCGGGGAGCTGTTTTTT; CDR3 protein: CASSAGLDILGGELFF
V gene: TRBV20-1; J gene: TRBJ2-1; D gene: .; clone size: once; CDR3 DNA: TGCAGTGGAGTGGGGGACAATGAGCAGTTCTTC; CDR3 protein: CSGVGDNEQFF
V gene: TRBV7-8; J gene: TRBJ1-5; D gene: TRBD1; clone size: once; CDR3 DNA: TGTGCCAGCAGCTTAGGCAGAACAGGGGGCAGAGCAGGCAATCAGCCCCAGCATTTT; CDR3 protein: CASSLGRTGGRAGNQPQHF
V gene: TRBV18; J gene: TRBJ1-1; D gene: .; clone size: .; CDR3 DNA: TGTGCCAGCTCACCGCCCCTAAGGGGGGACGCTTTCTTT; CDR3 protein: CASSPPLRGDAFF
V gene: TRBV2; J gene: TRBJ2-1; D gene: .; clone size: once; CDR3 DNA: TGTGCCAGAAAGAGAGGGGGGGCCGCGGATGAGCAGTTCTTC; CDR3 protein: CARKRGGAADEQFF
V gene: TRBV6-4; J gene: TRBJ2-2; D gene: TRBD2; clone size: .; CDR3 DNA: TGTGCCAGCAGTGACGGGACTAGCGGCACCGGGGAGCTGTTTTTT; CDR3 protein: CASSDGTSGTGELFF
V gene: TRBV18; J gene: TRBJ1-6; D gene: .; clone size: .; CDR3 DNA: TGTGCCAGCTCACCGTCAGGTAGTTCACCCCTCCACTTT; CDR3 protein: CASSPSGSSPLHF
V gene: TRBV4-2; J gene: TRBJ1-5; D gene: TRBD1; clone size: .; CDR3 DNA: TGTGCCAGCAGCCAAGGGACAGGGGGCCAGCCCCAGCATTTT; CDR3 protein: CASSQGTGGQPQHF
V gene: TRBV5-6; J gene: TRBJ2-7; D gene: TRBD1; clone size: .; CDR3 DNA: TGTGCCAGCAGCTTGGTCGGGACAGGTCAGAACGAGCAGTACTTC; CDR3 protein: CASSLVGTGQNEQYF
V gene: TRBV2; J gene: TRBJ2-7; D gene: .; clone size: .; CDR3 DNA: TGTGCCAGCAGGGGCAGGGGGGTCCACGAGCAGTACTTC; CDR3 protein: CASRGRGVHEQYF
V gene: TRBV11-2; J gene: TRBJ2-7; D gene: .; clone size: .; CDR3 DNA: TGTGCCAGCACCTGGGGGCAATCCGAGCAGTACTTC; CDR3 protein: CASTWGQSEQYF
V gene: TRBV7-2; J gene: TRBJ2-1; D gene: TRBD1; clone size: .; CDR3 DNA: TGTGCCAGCAGCCTGGGACAGTTCAATGAGCAGTTCTTC; CDR3 protein: CASSLGQFNEQFF
V gene: TRBV7-9; J gene: TRBJ2-1; D gene: .; clone size: once; CDR3 DNA: TGTGCCAGCAGCTTAGGACTAGTGGGGTTCAATGAGCAGTTCTTC; CDR3 protein: CASSLGLVGFNEQFF
V gene: TRBV4-2; J gene: TRBJ1-1; D gene: .; clone size: .; CDR3 DNA: TGTGCCAGCAGCCAAGAGGGGGACCTTCTGAGCACTGAAGCTTTCTTT; CDR3 protein: CASSQEGDLLSTEAFF
V gene: TRBV5-5; J gene: TRBJ2-7; D gene: TRBD1; clone size: .; CDR3 DNA: TGTGCCAGCAGCTTCTCCGGACAGGAGAGCTCCTACGAGCAGTACTTC; CDR3 protein: CASSFSGQESSYEQYF
V gene: TRBV7-9; J gene: TRBJ2-7; D gene: .; clone size: .; CDR3 DNA: TGTGCCAGCAGCTTAGTTGGGGCCGTTCCGTACTTC; CDR3 protein: CASSLVGAVPYF
V gene: TRBV27; J gene: TRBJ2-3; D gene: TRBD2; clone size: .; CDR3 DNA: TGTGCCAGCAGCCTGACTAGCGAGGATACGCAGTATTTT; CDR3 protein: CASSLTSEDTQYF
V gene: TRBV4-3; J gene: TRBJ2-5; D gene: .; clone size: .; CDR3 DNA: TGCGCCAGCAGCCAATATATGTACCAAGAGACCCAGTACTTC; CDR3 protein: CASSQYMYQETQYF
V gene: TRBV5-6; J gene: TRBJ1-1; D gene: TRBD1; clone size: .; CDR3 DNA: TGTGCCAGCAGCGTGGGGGACAGGCCGACTGAAGCTTTCTTT; CDR3 protein: CASSVGDRPTEAFF
V gene: TRBV5-6; J gene: TRBJ2-3; D gene: .; clone size: .; CDR3 DNA: TGTGCCAGCAGCTTGGTAGCGGAGCGTTATACGTACAGCACAGATACGCAGTATTTT; CDR3 protein: CASSLVAERYTYSTDTQYF
V gene: TRBV27; J gene: TRBJ2-5; D gene: TRBD2; clone size: .; CDR3 DNA: TGTGCCAGCAGGGGCGGGAGTGTGGAGACCCAGTACTTC; CDR3 protein: CASRGGSVETQYF
V gene: TRBV7-9; J gene: TRBJ1-2; D gene: .; clone size: few; CDR3 DNA: TGTGCCAGCAGCCGGGCGGGGGGCTACACCTTC; CDR3 protein: CASSRAGGYTF
V gene: TRBV2; J gene: TRBJ2-3; D gene: .; clone size: once; CDR3 DNA: TGTGCCAGCAGTGAAATAGGCCCCACAGATACGCAGTATTTT; CDR3 protein: CASSEIGPTDTQYF
V gene: TRBV7-8; J gene: TRBJ2-4; D gene: .; clone size: .; CDR3 DNA: TGTGCCAGCAGCGGTGACAGTACCATTCAGTACTTC; CDR3 protein: CASSGDSTIQYF
V gene: TRBV7-2; J gene: TRBJ2-1; D gene: .; clone size: .; CDR3 DNA: TGTGCCAGCAGCTTTGGGGGCGGGGTGGGTAATGAGCAGTTCTTC; CDR3 protein: CASSFGGGVGNEQFF
V gene: TRBV7-2; J gene: TRBJ2-7; D gene: TRBD1; clone size: .; CDR3 DNA: TGTGCCAGCAGCTTAGCTGGACAGGGGGAGCAGTACTTC; CDR3 protein: CASSLAGQGEQYF
V gene: TRBV9; J gene: TRBJ2-2; D gene: .; clone size: .; CDR3 DNA: TGTGCCAGCAGCCCTCGGGCGGGGCTGAACACCGGGGAGCTGTTTTTT; CDR3 protein: CASSPRAGLNTGELFF
V gene: TRBV5-1; J gene: TRBJ1-1; D gene: TRBD1; clone size: .; CDR3 DNA: TGCGCCAGCAGCTTGGCCGGGACAGCCAGCACTGAAGCTTTCTTT; CDR3 protein: CASSLAGTASTEAFF
V gene: TRBV2; J gene: TRBJ2-3; D gene: TRBD2; clone size: .; CDR3 DNA: TGTGCCAGCAGAGGTAGCGGGCGGTGGGGCACAGATACGCAGTATTTT; CDR3 protein: CASRGSGRWGTDTQYF
V gene: TRBV11-2; J gene: TRBJ2-5; D gene: .; clone size: .; CDR3 DNA: TGTGCCAGCAGCTCCGTCGGTGCAGCCCGTCAAGAGACCCAGTACTTC; CDR3 protein: CASSSVGAARQETQYF
V gene: TRBV5-1; J gene: TRBJ1-3; D gene: TRBD1; clone size: .; CDR3 DNA: TGCGCCAGCAGCTCCCAGGGGGCCGGAAACACCATATATTTT; CDR3 protein: CASSSQGAGNTIYF
V gene: TRBV5-1; J gene: TRBJ2-3; D gene: .; clone size: .; CDR3 DNA: TGCGCCAGCAGCTTAGGAGTTGGAGATACGCAGTATTTT; CDR3 protein: CASSLGVGDTQYF